This is a list of T cell receptor beta chains from one sample in a study of cytomegalovirus exposure and HLA in healthy donors. The assay was immunoSEQ multiplex PCR, and TCRdb's table has in-frame clones only and misses some. The listing records 70,000 or so clones. Input material: PBMCs. The receptors here all came from a boy aged 10-17 years in good health and CMV-seronegative. Each CDR3 is given with its conserved first and last residue. Each record gives: D gene, V gene, CDR3 length, J gene, CDR3 DNA, CDR3 protein. D genes are given only for firm matches.

d_call: TRBD1
v_call: TRBV6-1
cdr3_length: 14
j_call: TRBJ2-2
cdr3_nt: TGTGCCAGCAGGACAGGGACCAACACCGGGGAGCTGTTTTTT
cdr3_aa: CASRTGTNTGELFF

d_call: TRBD1
v_call: TRBV5-1
cdr3_length: 14
j_call: TRBJ1-2
cdr3_nt: TGCGCCAGCAGCTCCGGACAGGGGATATATGGCTACACCTTC
cdr3_aa: CASSSGQGIYGYTF

d_call: NA
v_call: TRBV19
cdr3_length: 14
j_call: TRBJ1-2
cdr3_nt: TGTGCCAGTACTTCGTTCGGGGGGCTGGATGGCTACACCTTC
cdr3_aa: CASTSFGGLDGYTF

d_call: TRBD1
v_call: TRBV7-9
cdr3_length: 14
j_call: TRBJ1-2
cdr3_nt: TGTGCCAGCAGCTTAGACGGACAGGGCTATGGCTACACCTTC
cdr3_aa: CASSLDGQGYGYTF

d_call: TRBD2
v_call: TRBV5-1
cdr3_length: 16
j_call: TRBJ2-3
cdr3_nt: TGCGCCAGCAGCTGGGGGCTCAGCGGGGGGACAGATACGCAGTATTTT
cdr3_aa: CASSWGLSGGTDTQYF

d_call: TRBD1
v_call: TRBV2
cdr3_length: 15
j_call: TRBJ2-3
cdr3_nt: TGTGCCAGCAGTGAGGGACAGATACTCACAGATACGCAGTATTTT
cdr3_aa: CASSEGQILTDTQYF

d_call: NA
v_call: TRBV7-5
cdr3_length: 15
j_call: TRBJ1-2
cdr3_nt: TGTGTCAGAAGCAAGGGGGGGGACCTTACCTATGGCTACACCTTC
cdr3_aa: CVRSKGGDLTYGYTF

d_call: NA
v_call: TRBV13
cdr3_length: 14
j_call: TRBJ2-7
cdr3_nt: TGTGCCAGCAGTTACGGGACAATCTCCTACGAGCAGTACTTC
cdr3_aa: CASSYGTISYEQYF

d_call: TRBD1
v_call: TRBV11-3
cdr3_length: 15
j_call: TRBJ2-1
cdr3_nt: TGTGCCAGCAAAGAGAGGACAGGGGTGGGGGGTGAGCAGTTCTTC
cdr3_aa: CASKERTGVGGEQFF

d_call: NA
v_call: TRBV13
cdr3_length: 16
j_call: TRBJ1-2
cdr3_nt: TGTGCCAGCAGCTTAAGTGAATGGGGCCTTAACTATGGCTACACCTTC
cdr3_aa: CASSLSEWGLNYGYTF

d_call: NA
v_call: TRBV2
cdr3_length: 12
j_call: TRBJ2-5
cdr3_nt: TGTGCCACCTATAGCGGACAAGAGACCCAGTACTTC
cdr3_aa: CATYSGQETQYF

d_call: TRBD1
v_call: TRBV12-5
cdr3_length: 14
j_call: TRBJ2-7
cdr3_nt: TGTGCTAGTGGGTCCGGGACAGGCTCCTACGAGCAGTACTTC
cdr3_aa: CASGSGTGSYEQYF

d_call: TRBD2
v_call: TRBV5-1
cdr3_length: 15
j_call: TRBJ2-7
cdr3_nt: TGCGCCAGCAGCTGGAACAGCGGGGGGGCGAGCGAGCAGTACTTC
cdr3_aa: CASSWNSGGASEQYF

d_call: NA
v_call: TRBV6-1
cdr3_length: 13
j_call: TRBJ2-7
cdr3_nt: TGTGCCAGCAGTGTGCAGGGGACCGACGAGCAGTACTTC
cdr3_aa: CASSVQGTDEQYF

d_call: NA
v_call: TRBV30
cdr3_length: 14
j_call: TRBJ1-6
cdr3_nt: TGTGCCTGGAGTGTGCAGGGGCTCAATTCACCCCTCCACTTT
cdr3_aa: CAWSVQGLNSPLHF

d_call: TRBD1
v_call: TRBV6-1
cdr3_length: 17
j_call: TRBJ1-2
cdr3_nt: TGTGCCAGCAGTGACTATAGAGGGACAGAAGTTAACTATGGCTACACCTTC
cdr3_aa: CASSDYRGTEVNYGYTF

d_call: NA
v_call: TRBV15
cdr3_length: 14
j_call: TRBJ2-5
cdr3_nt: TGTGCCACCAGCAGAGATCGGTTCGGAGAGACCCAGTACTTC
cdr3_aa: CATSRDRFGETQYF

d_call: NA
v_call: TRBV7-9
cdr3_length: 14
j_call: TRBJ1-4
cdr3_nt: TGTGCCAGCAGCTTACTCGCAGTCAATGAAAAACTGTTTTTT
cdr3_aa: CASSLLAVNEKLFF

d_call: TRBD2
v_call: TRBV6-1
cdr3_length: 15
j_call: TRBJ2-1
cdr3_nt: TGTGCCAGCAGTGAGAGCGGGAGTGCGTACAATGAGCAGTTCTTC
cdr3_aa: CASSESGSAYNEQFF

d_call: TRBD1
v_call: TRBV2
cdr3_length: 13
j_call: TRBJ2-7
cdr3_nt: TGTGCCAGCGGGGACAGGTTCTCCTACGAGCAGTACTTC
cdr3_aa: CASGDRFSYEQYF

d_call: TRBD1
v_call: TRBV14
cdr3_length: 15
j_call: TRBJ1-1
cdr3_nt: TGTGCCAGCAGCCCCAGGGACAGGAGGTTCACTGAAGCTTTCTTT
cdr3_aa: CASSPRDRRFTEAFF

d_call: TRBD1
v_call: TRBV19
cdr3_length: 12
j_call: TRBJ1-1
cdr3_nt: TGTGCCAGTAGTGCCTCGACAGGGATAGCTTTCTTT
cdr3_aa: CASSASTGIAFF

d_call: NA
v_call: TRBV30
cdr3_length: 13
j_call: TRBJ1-1
cdr3_nt: TGTGCCTGGAGGTCTCACGGGGACACTGAAGCTTTCTTT
cdr3_aa: CAWRSHGDTEAFF

d_call: TRBD1
v_call: TRBV7-9
cdr3_length: 13
j_call: TRBJ2-7
cdr3_nt: TGTGCCAGCAGCTTGGGACAGATCTACGAGCAGTACTTC
cdr3_aa: CASSLGQIYEQYF

d_call: NA
v_call: TRBV7-2
cdr3_length: 15
j_call: TRBJ1-1
cdr3_nt: TGTGCCAGCAGCTTAGATCTTGGGGCCCGCACTGAAGCTTTCTTT
cdr3_aa: CASSLDLGARTEAFF

d_call: NA
v_call: TRBV15
cdr3_length: 16
j_call: TRBJ1-1
cdr3_nt: TGTGCCACCAGCAGAGGCAAGGAAGGGGTGAACACTGAAGCTTTCTTT
cdr3_aa: CATSRGKEGVNTEAFF

d_call: NA
v_call: TRBV5-1
cdr3_length: 15
j_call: TRBJ1-2
cdr3_nt: TGCGCCAGCAGCTTGGATGTTGAGGCAGGGAACGGCTACACCTTC
cdr3_aa: CASSLDVEAGNGYTF

d_call: NA
v_call: TRBV19
cdr3_length: 13
j_call: TRBJ2-7
cdr3_nt: TGTGCCAGTGGGATAGGGAGAGGTGGCGAGCAGTACTTC
cdr3_aa: CASGIGRGGEQYF

d_call: NA
v_call: TRBV4-3
cdr3_length: 18
j_call: TRBJ2-3
cdr3_nt: TGCGCCAGCAGCCAAGATATCGGGCAGGGTAAGGGCACAGATACGCAGTATTTT
cdr3_aa: CASSQDIGQGKGTDTQYF

d_call: TRBD2
v_call: TRBV2
cdr3_length: 14
j_call: TRBJ2-3
cdr3_nt: TGTGCCAGCAGTTTAGCGGGTGTCACAGATACGCAGTATTTT
cdr3_aa: CASSLAGVTDTQYF

d_call: NA
v_call: TRBV7-3
cdr3_length: 14
j_call: TRBJ1-1
cdr3_nt: TGTGCCAGCAGCCCTGAAGTGGAGGACACTGAAGCTTTCTTT
cdr3_aa: CASSPEVEDTEAFF

d_call: TRBD1
v_call: TRBV5-1
cdr3_length: 18
j_call: TRBJ2-7
cdr3_nt: TGCGCCAGCACTACACTCCCGGGACAGGGCCCAAGATCCTACGAGCAGTACTTC
cdr3_aa: CASTTLPGQGPRSYEQYF

d_call: NA
v_call: TRBV29-1
cdr3_length: 14
j_call: TRBJ2-1
cdr3_nt: TGCAGCGTTGTTATCGGGAATTTGCGCAATGAGCAGTTCTTC
cdr3_aa: CSVVIGNLRNEQFF

d_call: NA
v_call: TRBV9
cdr3_length: 15
j_call: TRBJ2-2
cdr3_nt: TGTGCCAGCAGCTACACGGGACTGAACACCGGGGAGCTGTTTTTT
cdr3_aa: CASSYTGLNTGELFF

d_call: TRBD1
v_call: TRBV18
cdr3_length: 16
j_call: TRBJ1-3
cdr3_nt: TGTGCCAGCTCACCAAAGACAGGGCTCTCTGGAAACACCATATATTTT
cdr3_aa: CASSPKTGLSGNTIYF

d_call: NA
v_call: TRBV19
cdr3_length: 14
j_call: TRBJ1-2
cdr3_nt: TGTGCCAGTAGTATAGTCCGCGGAGATTATGGCTACACCTTC
cdr3_aa: CASSIVRGDYGYTF

d_call: NA
v_call: TRBV5-3
cdr3_length: 11
j_call: TRBJ2-5
cdr3_nt: TGTGCCAGAAGCTTCGAAGAGACCCAGTACTTC
cdr3_aa: CARSFEETQYF

d_call: NA
v_call: TRBV9
cdr3_length: 14
j_call: TRBJ1-1
cdr3_nt: TGTGCCAGCAGCGTGGGACAAGCCCAGACTGAAGCTTTCTTT
cdr3_aa: CASSVGQAQTEAFF

d_call: NA
v_call: TRBV5-1
cdr3_length: 14
j_call: TRBJ2-7
cdr3_nt: TGCGCCAGCAGGCCGGTAATCGGGTCCTACGAGCAGTACTTC
cdr3_aa: CASRPVIGSYEQYF

d_call: NA
v_call: TRBV30
cdr3_length: 12
j_call: TRBJ2-5
cdr3_nt: TGTGCCTGGGCCGGACAGCAAGAGACCCAGTACTTC
cdr3_aa: CAWAGQQETQYF

d_call: TRBD2
v_call: TRBV9
cdr3_length: 15
j_call: TRBJ2-1
cdr3_nt: TGTGCCAGCAGCGCCAGCGGGAGGGCCGGGATTGAGCAGTTCTTC
cdr3_aa: CASSASGRAGIEQFF

d_call: NA
v_call: TRBV4-1
cdr3_length: 15
j_call: TRBJ1-1
cdr3_nt: TGCGCCAGCAGCCAAGTGGGGGGGGCTAGCACTGAAGCTTTCTTT
cdr3_aa: CASSQVGGASTEAFF

d_call: NA
v_call: TRBV30
cdr3_length: 14
j_call: TRBJ2-2
cdr3_nt: TGTGCCTGGGAGCCAACCTCGAACACCGGGGAGCTGTTTTTT
cdr3_aa: CAWEPTSNTGELFF

d_call: TRBD1
v_call: TRBV19
cdr3_length: 13
j_call: TRBJ1-1
cdr3_nt: TGTGCCAGTAGTCCAGGGACAGACGGTGAAGCTTTCTTT
cdr3_aa: CASSPGTDGEAFF

d_call: NA
v_call: TRBV5-1
cdr3_length: 14
j_call: TRBJ1-1
cdr3_nt: TGCGCCAGCAGCCTTTCCGGGACACTAAATGAAGCTTTCTTT
cdr3_aa: CASSLSGTLNEAFF